Only a few counts were recorded for the clone carrying this TCR beta chain. The antigen remains undetermined. Libraries were prepared by immunoSEQ multiplex PCR; TCRdb keeps only in-frame clonotypes and omits some of them. The repertoire holds more than 70,000 clones, with roughly 80% as singletons. The sample originates from a study of cytotoxic CD8 clonotypes in ibrutinib-treated CLL. J was trimmed by 3 bases and V by 0 bases; bases with no gene match: 11. Germline V gene data show CDR1 as KGHSH and CDR2 as LQKENI. This CDR3 is 18 amino acids long. Study observations and caveats: Public clonotypes, found uncommonly, either contracted or stayed stable on treatment.

The TCR was taken from a human donor with chronic lymphocytic leukemia. Sequencing used PBMCs, obtained after 12 months of ibrutinib treatment. This chain uses TRBV18 with TRBJ1-5; TRBD1 matches at 7 bases. The CDR3 DNA sequence: TGTGCCAGCTCACCACCGGGGCTCTTACAGGGGACCAATCAGCCCCAGCATTTT. It codes for CASSPPGLLQGTNQPQHF.